A single sample is the source of the 27 T cell receptor beta chains below, sequenced in a study of CD8+CD57+ T cells in acquired aplastic anemia. The sequenced patients had an expansion of CD8+CD57+ cells seen by flow cytometry. For CDR3 and TCR beta VDJ profiling, genomic DNA was the template used. TCRdb itself ran the reads through MiXCR, one entry per CDR3 protein. The sample gives under 200,000 distinct CDR3 sequences, approximately 51% of which show up once; roughly 2.9% is in the top ten. What was sequenced was sorted CD4+, CD8+, or CD8+CD57+ T cells (not recorded which) from PBMCs. These receptor sequences come from a human donor with aplastic anemia.

Ten or more counts support this clonotype. The chain recombines TRBV7-9 with TRBJ1-4; possible D gene TRBD1, 5 bases. CDR3 size: 16 residues. Trimming left V 0 bases short and J 6 bases short, with 14 bases between. The germline gives CDR1 SEHNR, CDR2 FQNEAQ (reference sequence). The DNA of the CDR3 is TGTGCCAGCAGCTTAGCGGGAACAGGTTTTTATGAAAAACTGTTTTTT. It codes for CASSLAGTGFYEKLFF.

There are many counts of this clonotype. This chain connects TRBV5-1 to TRBJ2-1; D possibly corresponds to TRBD2 (6 bases). Germline CDR1 and CDR2: SGHRS and YFSETQ. V lost 10 bases to trimming and J lost 4 bases, with 21 bases between them. This CDR3 contains 15 residues. CDR3 nucleotides: TGCGCCTCCCGAACGGACGGGAGCAAATACAATGAGCAGTTCTTC. Translation: CASRTDGSKYNEQFF.

This clonotype has ten or more counts. The chain links TRBV7-2 to TRBJ2-2; 9 nucleotides align to TRBD1. Germline V gene data show CDR1 as SGHTA and CDR2 as FQGNSA. V lost 5 bases to trimming and J lost 6 bases; unmatched junction nucleotides: 7. CDR3 length equals 15 residues. CDR3 amino acids: CASSKRDRVAGELFF. Here the CDR3 DNA reads TGTGCCAGCAGCAAACGGGACAGGGTGGCCGGGGAGCTGTTTTTT. Combining the CDR3 with reference TRBV7-2 and TRBJ2-2 gives the whole variable domain GAGVSQSPSNKVTEKGKDVELRCDPISGHTALYWYRQSLGQGLEFLIYFQGNSAPDKSGLPSDRFSAERTGGSVSTLTIQRTQQEDSAVYLCASSKRDRVAGELFFGEGSRLTVL.

The chain carries TRBV30 and TRBJ1-5, with TRBD1 as a possible D gene (6 bases). Germline V gene data show CDR1 as GTSNPN and CDR2 as SVGIG (reference sequence). The CDR3 loop spans 13 amino acids. Trimming took off 6 bases at V and 7 bases at J, with 16 bases between the two ends. CDR3 sequence: CACTQGPGQPQHF. The CDR3 DNA reads as TGTGCCTGCACACAGGGCCCAGGGCAGCCCCAGCATTTT.

This clonotype was observed once. This rearrangement joins TRBV2 to TRBJ2-7; 7 bases match TRBD2. V shed 0 bases and J 7 bases; nucleotides not matched to a gene: 12. Per the germline V gene, CDR1 is SNHLY and CDR2 is FYNNEI. The CDR3 is 16 residues long. CDR3 in amino acids: CASSEARTSLANEQYV. Here the CDR3 DNA reads TGTGCCAGCAGTGAAGCCCGGACTAGTTTAGCGAATGAGCAGTACGTC.

As for this clonotype: Being one base from a much bigger clone, this may be a read error. The rearrangement links TRBV19 to TRBJ1-3, with D unclear. Trimming stripped 4 bases from V and 8 bases from J, with 21 bases between. Germline V lookup: CDR1 LNHDA, CDR2 SQIVND (reference sequence). This CDR3 has 16 amino acids. CDR3 loop: CASSNLGVEVGDTIYF. As DNA, the CDR3 is TGTGCCAGTAGTAATCTTGGCGTAGAGGTTGGGGACACCATATATTTT.

This chain uses TRBV4-2 with TRBJ2-2, with D tentatively TRBD1 (6 bases). V gave up 2 bases and J gave up 5 bases, with 15 bases separating them. The CDR3 spans 16 residues. CDR1 and CDR2 from the germline V gene are LGHNA and YNFKEQ. In nucleotides, the CDR3 is TGTGCCAGCAGCCAACAGGGGTCTGTAGGAACCGGGGAGCTGTTTTTT. The encoded protein is CASSQQGSVGTGELFF.

Ten or more counts support this clonotype. The chain recombines TRBV7-9 with TRBJ1-3; TRBD1 matches at 9 bases. V lost 5 bases and J lost 3; bases outside the gene matches: 2. Germline CDR1 is SEHNR and CDR2 is FQNEAQ (reference sequence). The CDR3 is made up of 14 amino acids. CDR3: CASSRTGDGNTIYF. CDR3 in DNA: TGTGCCAGCAGCCGGACAGGGGATGGAAACACCATATATTTT. The variable domain in full, with the rest retrieved from reference TRBV7-9 and TRBJ1-3, is DTGVSQNPRHKITKRGQNVTFRCDPISEHNRLYWYRQTLGQGPEFLTYFQNEAQLEKSRLLSDRFSAERPKGSFSTLEIQRTEQGDSAMYLCASSRTGDGNTIYFGEGSWLTVV.

V is TRBV15 and J is TRBJ1-2; D might be TRBD1 (5 bases). The CDR3 has 13 residues. The germline V and J ends were trimmed by 0 bases and 8 bases, with 10 bases remaining between them. CDR1 is LNHNV and CDR2 is YYDKDF in the germline V gene (reference sequence). The CDR3 reads CATSRDRQGGYTF. The CDR3, as DNA: TGTGCCACCAGCAGAGATCGTCAGGGAGGCTACACCTTC.

Concerning this clonotype: This could be a read error, since a much larger clone is one nucleotide away. The chain uses TRBV6-2 or TRBV6-3 and TRBJ2-7; 9 nucleotides line up with TRBD1. V was pared by 5 bases and J by 6 bases, with 8 bases of the junction left unmatched. CDR1 MNHEY and CDR2 SVGEGT come from the germline V gene. This CDR3 is built from 14 residues. This chain's CDR3 is CASSRDRVLPEQYF. The CDR3 DNA reads as TGTGCCAGCAGTAGGGACAGGGTCCTTCCCGAGCAGTACTTC.

The rearrangement links TRBV19 to TRBJ1-2, with 8 nucleotides matching TRBD1. The V gene end was trimmed by 6 bases and the J gene end by 3 bases; junction bases not matched to a gene: 9. CDR1 is LNHDA, CDR2 SQIVND, per germline (reference sequence). This CDR3 has 15 residues. The CDR3 DNA reads as TGTGCCAGTAGCAACGACAGGGGTTTATACTATGGCTACACCTTC. Amino acid sequence: CASSNDRGLYYGYTF.

The V gene is TRBV5-1, the J gene TRBJ1-5; 7 positions match TRBD1. Losses at the gene ends were 4 bases for V and 4 bases for J; bases not matched to a gene: 5. Germline-derived CDR1 and CDR2 are SGHRS and YFSETQ. The CDR3 totals 14 residues. The CDR3 region is CASSGTAENQPQHF. CDR3 bases: TGCGCCAGCAGCGGGACAGCAGAGAATCAGCCCCAGCATTTT.

To note about this clonotype: A much bigger clone sits one base away, suggesting this may be a read error. The chain uses TRBV19 and TRBJ2-1; D is perhaps TRBD1 or TRBD2 (5 bases each). This CDR3 is 17 amino acids long. CDR1 is LNHDA and CDR2 is SQIVND in the germline V gene (reference sequence). CDR3 sequence (DNA): TGTGCCAGTAGTATGTTTGGCCGGGGCAGCTCCTACAATGCGCAGTTCTTC. This sequence encodes CASSMFGRGSSYNAQFF.

This clonotype has ten or more counts. The chain uses TRBV5-1 and TRBJ2-3; D ambiguous. Germline CDR1 and CDR2: SGHRS and YFSETQ. V gave up 0 bases and J gave up 1 base, with 9 bases separating them. The CDR3 totals 15 residues. The CDR3 reads CASSLALSGTDTQYF. In DNA form, the CDR3 reads TGCGCCAGCAGCTTGGCCCTGTCGGGCACAGATACGCAGTATTTT.

This clonotype appeared once. The chain links TRBV20-1 to TRBJ1-2; TRBD1 aligns across 10 bases. V lost 2 bases and J lost 4; bases outside the gene matches: 4. The CDR3 totals 14 residues. Germline CDR1 reads DFQATT; CDR2 reads SNEGSKA (reference sequence). The CDR3 DNA is TGCAGTGCTAGACCACGACAGGGGGCCTATGGCTACACCTTC. Translation: CSARPRQGAYGYTF.

This sequence joins TRBV15 and TRBJ1-2; D is uncertain. V was cut by 5 bases and J by 4 bases, with 17 bases left in between. In germline, CDR1 is LNHNV, CDR2 YYDKDF (reference sequence). The CDR3 is 15 residues long. The chain's CDR3 is CATSSAEGRRYGYTF. The DNA for the CDR3 is TGTGCCACCAGCTCGGCCGAGGGTAGGCGCTATGGCTACACCTTC.

V usage is TRBV11-1 and J usage is TRBJ1-5, with TRBD1 as a possible D gene (5 bases). The CDR3 length is 16 residues. Between the trimmed V and J ends, which lost 4 bases and 0 bases, there was a span of 13 bases. Per the germline V gene, CDR1 is SGHAT and CDR2 is FQDESV (reference sequence). The CDR3 sequence is CASSSPGTDSNQPQHF. CDR3 coding DNA: TGTGCCAGCAGCTCACCCGGGACGGATAGCAATCAGCCCCAGCATTTT.

This chain connects TRBV24-1 to TRBJ1-2; 11 bases map to TRBD1. In germline, CDR1 is KGHDR, CDR2 SFDVKD. This CDR3 region has 17 residues. The trim removed 3 bases at V and 3 bases at J, leaving 8 bases unmatched. For the CDR3, the DNA is TGTGCCACCAGTGATACCAAGGGGACAGGGGGATACTATGGCTACACCTTC. Translation: CATSDTKGTGGYYGYTF.

In this sample, this clonotype turned up many times. The chain is built from TRBV7-9 and TRBJ1-2, with D tentatively TRBD1 (6 bases). CDR3 length: 14 residues. Trimming shortened V by 5 bases and J by 4 bases, and 14 bases separated the two germline ends. Germline assignment: CDR1 SEHNR and CDR2 FQNEAQ (reference sequence). In nucleotides, the CDR3 is TGTGCCAGCAGCCACGAGGGGGGTGGCTATGGCTACACCTTC. It yields the protein CASSHEGGGYGYTF.

This clonotype was seen at least ten times. The rearrangement uses TRBV11-2 and TRBJ2-3; 10 nucleotides match TRBD2. CDR1 is SGHAT, CDR2 FQNNGV, per germline. V gave up 5 bases and J gave up 7 bases; unmatched junction bases: 9. The CDR3 loop spans 15 amino acids. The CDR3 coding sequence is TGTGCCAGCAGCAGACTCAGCGGGAGGGCCAATACGCAGTATTTT. The encoded protein is CASSRLSGRANTQYF.

V and J are TRBV19 and TRBJ2-7; 12 bases align to TRBD2. The CDR3 runs 15 residues. Germline CDR1 LNHDA, CDR2 SQIVND (reference sequence). J gave up 2 bases and V 3 bases, and 2 bases lay outside the gene matches. DNA of the CDR3: TGTGCCAGTAGTATCACTAGCGGGGGGACCTACGAGCAGTACTTC. This translates into CASSITSGGTYEQYF.

The chain has TRBV9 and TRBJ2-5, with D unresolved. This CDR3 is built from 14 residues. V was trimmed by 3 bases and J by 3 bases, leaving 12 bases between them. The germline V gene encodes CDR1 SGDLS and CDR2 YYNGEE. In DNA, the CDR3 is TGTGCCAGCAGCGATAGCAATCAGGAAGAGACCCAGTACTTC. Its translation is CASSDSNQEETQYF.

Points on this clonotype: A single base separates this from a much larger clone, so it may be a read error. The rearrangement joins TRBV4-2 to TRBJ2-7; possibly TRBD1 for D (6 bases). Germline CDR1 reads LGHNA; CDR2 reads YNFKEQ. The V end lost 4 bases, the J end lost 0 bases, and 19 bases lay between the germline ends. This CDR3 is built from 17 residues. The CDR3 nucleotides read TGTGCCAGCAGCCCCCCGCCGACAGGTGAAAGCTCCTACGAGCAGTACTTC. This sequence encodes CASSPPPTGESSYEQYF.

This clonotype has at least ten counts. The V call is TRBV4-3, the J call TRBJ2-5, with D perhaps being TRBD1 or TRBD2 (6 bases each). CDR3 length: 18 residues. The germline gives CDR1 LGHNA, CDR2 YSLEER. The V end lost 4 bases, the J end lost 4 bases, and 25 bases lay between the germline ends. Written as DNA, the CDR3 is TGCGCCAGCAGCCGATGGACTATAGAGGGGGGATCTCGAGAGACCCAGTACTTC. Translated, it gives CASSRWTIEGGSRETQYF.

This clonotype was counted ten times or more. CDR3 amino acids: CSARDVNRPGYGYTF. The CDR3 region has the DNA TGCAGTGCTAGAGATGTGAACCGGCCGGGCTATGGCTACACCTTC. This rearrangement joins TRBV20-1 to TRBJ1-2; no clear D gene. Trimming removed 0 bases at V and 4 bases at J, with 15 bases between. Germline V lookup: CDR1 DFQATT, CDR2 SNEGSKA (reference sequence). This CDR3 is 15 amino acids long.

The chain couples TRBV7-9 to TRBJ2-3, with 8 bases lining up with TRBD2. J lost 4 bases, V lost 5 bases, and 2 bases had no gene match. The CDR3 contains 13 residues. CDR1 and CDR2 (germline): SEHNR, FQNEAQ (reference sequence). CDR3 region: CASSPAGADTQYF. The CDR3 DNA is TGTGCCAGCAGCCCAGCGGGAGCAGATACGCAGTATTTT.

CDR3 residues: CASSLDTNTEAFF. In DNA form, the CDR3 reads TGTGCCAGCAGCTTGGACACGAACACTGAAGCTTTCTTT. The V and J genes are TRBV7-3 and TRBJ1-1, with D perhaps TRBD1 (5 bases). Germline loops: CDR1 SGHTA, CDR2 FQGTGA. This CDR3 region has 13 residues. Trimming pared 3 bases from V and 1 base from J, leaving 6 bases between. The entire variable domain, with the rest obtained from reference TRBV7-3 and TRBJ1-1, is as follows: GAGVSQTPSNKVTEKGKYVELRCDPISGHTALYWYRQSLGQGPEFLIYFQGTGAADDSGLPNDRFFAVRPEGSVSTLKIQRTERGDSAVYLCASSLDTNTEAFFGQGTRLTVV.